Detailed here is one T cell receptor beta chain. Its antigen is unknown. TCRdb reanalysed the reads using MiXCR and keeps one entry per CDR3 protein. The repertoire has about 830,000 distinct CDR3 sequences, roughly 33% of them found once; the top ten carry 12%. The data were obtained in a study of T cell repertoires in cytomegalovirus infection. Germline values: CDR1 MNHEY, CDR2 SMNVEV (reference sequence). V was cut by 6 bases and J by 9 bases, with 15 bases left in between. This CDR3 is built from 13 residues. The V gene is TRBV27, the J gene TRBJ2-4, with D perhaps being TRBD1 or TRBD2 (6 bases each). The specimen was cultured CD8+ T cells from PBMCs, collected from culture after CMV antigen stimulation. This TCR was sampled from a human donor in good health (CMV status not recorded). Some clones in this sample may be carry-over from other donors' samples. The DNA for the CDR3 is TGTGCCAGCAGCCCTGGGGGGCAGTCCATTCAGTACTTC. It codes for CASSPGGQSIQYF.